The T cell receptor (beta chain) described here comes from a study of blood T cell repertoires in COVID-19. The overall study: Cohort 3 donors counted as recovered after two negative PCRs, clearance, or resolved symptoms.

Assignment of participants to cohorts was predicated upon participant-reported clinical history. Under the authors' procedure: Reference gene primer amplification gave nucleated cell count estimates. Libraries were prepared by immunoSEQ multiplex PCR; TCRdb keeps only in-frame clonotypes and omits some of them. The V and J calls and the clone size are those of that table, but D and trimming were determined from the DNA. The sample shows about 210,000 clones, roughly 84% of them seen only once. The germline CDR1 and CDR2 sequences are MDHEN and SYDVKM. The V gene lost 4 bases and the J gene lost 8 bases, with 11 bases spanning the gap. This CDR3 has 13 amino acids.

The chain joins TRBV28 to TRBJ1-4; no definite D call. Input material: PBMCs or T cells enriched from blood (not recorded which). This receptor was identified in a man younger than 40 in a cohort exposed to, infected with or recovered from COVID-19 (not recorded which). In DNA form, the CDR3 reads TGTGCCAGCAGTTCCCGAGACTTGGAAAAACTGTTTTTT. Its translation is CASSSRDLEKLFF. The full variable domain, in which reference TRBV28 and TRBJ1-4 provide the parts outside the CDR3, is DVKVTQSSRYLVKRTGEKVFLECVQDMDHENMFWYRQDPGLGLRLIYFSYDVKMKEKGDIPEGYSVSREKKERFSLILESASTNQTSMYLCASSSRDLEKLFFGSGTQLSVL.